This T cell receptor (beta chain) was recovered during a study of regulatory T cells in long-lasting Graves disease. About the study: Antithyroid drugs had been taken by newly diagnosed Graves' patients for under 3 months. Findings and caveats of the study: The researchers studied only peripheral blood, not thyroid tissue.

Germline-derived CDR1 and CDR2 are MNHEY and SMNVEV (reference sequence). The germline V and J ends were trimmed by 3 bases and 5 bases, with 24 bases remaining between them. This CDR3 contains 18 residues. Arm-PCR with iRepertoire HTBI primers amplified the CDR3 regions for these TCR beta libraries. TCRdb re-analysed the multiplex PCR reads in MiXCR, keeping a single row per CDR3 protein. The sample has 400,000 to 550,000 distinct CDR3 sequences, 16% seen once; the top ten hold about 25%. Described time point: newly diagnosed GD, antithyroid drugs for less than 3 months. TCR sequences were obtained from RNA taken from PBMCs. On this clonotype: Its specificity is unknown.

This sample was also put to use in a study of T cells in Graves' hyperthyroidism and ophthalmopathy. That study adds: When the TCR CDR3 underwent first-round RT-PCR, the HTBI primer set was used. A model of 13 V-J features distinguished ophthalmopathy from stable hyperthyroidism.

The sample consisted of peripheral blood mononuclear cells (PBMCs), taken at new diagnosis, from a patient treated with antithyroid drugs. The receptor was derived from a woman under 30 with Graves disease. The chain couples TRBV27 to TRBJ2-3, with a weak D call TRBD2 (5 bases). CDR3 region: CASSFITPIAGGGDTQYF. The CDR3 DNA reads TGTGCCAGCAGTTTCATAACCCCGATTGCGGGTGGCGGAGATACGCAGTATTTT.